This is a list of T cell receptor beta chains from one sample in a study of cytomegalovirus exposure and HLA in healthy donors. Sequencing was performed with immunoSEQ multiplex PCR; in TCRdb, only in-frame clones are kept and a portion is missing. This repertoire includes 160,000 or so clones. The sequenced sample consisted of PBMCs. Receptors originate from a man aged 30 to 39 in good health and CMV-seronegative. Each CDR3 is given with its conserved first and last residue. The D gene is left open where the match is weak.

D,V,J,DNA,CDR3
TRBD2,TRBV4-2,TRBJ2-1,TGTGCCAGCAGCCAAGTAACTAGCGGAGACAATGAGCAGTTCTTC,CASSQVTSGDNEQFF
TRBD2,TRBV7-9,TRBJ2-1,TGTGCCAGCAGCTTAGGGGTCGGGAGGGACGGGGATGCGCAGTTCTTC,CASSLGVGRDGDAQFF
TRBD2,TRBV28,TRBJ2-3,TGTGCCAGCAGTTCCCCAGCTAGCGGGAGCACAGATACGCAGTATTTT,CASSSPASGSTDTQYF
TRBD2,TRBV10-3,TRBJ2-3,TGTGCCATCGGTGGCCTGAAGACACTAGCGGGTACGCAGTATTTT,CAIGGLKTLAGTQYF
-,TRBV6-5,TRBJ2-7,TGTGCCAGCAGTTATCGGGGGTTGCACTACGAGCAGTACTTC,CASSYRGLHYEQYF
TRBD1,TRBV18,TRBJ1-5,TGTGCCAGCTCTATGGACAGGGTAAGTCAGCCCCAGCATTTT,CASSMDRVSQPQHF
TRBD2,TRBV7-3,TRBJ2-3,TGTGCCAGCAGCTTTGAAGGGACTAGCTATGATACGCAGTATTTT,CASSFEGTSYDTQYF
TRBD1,TRBV10-3,TRBJ1-2,TGTGCCATCAGTGATTTGGGGGACAGGGGGTTTCGTAACTATGGCTACACCTTC,CAISDLGDRGFRNYGYTF
-,TRBV18,TRBJ2-1,TGTGCCAGCTCACTGATAGAATCCACGTTAAACAATGAGCAGTTCTTC,CASSLIESTLNNEQFF
-,TRBV30,TRBJ2-7,TGTGCCTGGAGTGTTTCAGGTGAGGGTTACGAGCAGTACTTC,CAWSVSGEGYEQYF
-,TRBV27,TRBJ1-4,TGTGCCAGCAGTTGGCGGGAGAATGAAAAACTGTTTTTT,CASSWRENEKLFF
-,TRBV18,TRBJ1-2,TGTGCCAGCTCCCTCCGGGACAACGCGTATGGCTACACCTTC,CASSLRDNAYGYTF
TRBD2,TRBV9,TRBJ2-5,TGTGCCAGCAGCGTAGGGTCAAACGGACTAGAGAACTTC,CASSVGSNGLENF
-,TRBV5-1,TRBJ2-7,TGCGCCAGCAGCTTGGGACTTGTGTACGAGCAGTACTTC,CASSLGLVYEQYF
TRBD2,TRBV11-3,TRBJ2-3,TGTGCCAGCAGCTGGACTAGCAGCACAGATACGCAGTATTTT,CASSWTSSTDTQYF
-,TRBV29-1,TRBJ2-7,TGCAGCGTTAGAGAGCGGGCACCCTACGAGCAGTACTTC,CSVRERAPYEQYF
-,TRBV10-3,TRBJ1-2,TGTGCCATCTCAGAAACACAGGGAGACTATGGCTACACCTTC,CAISETQGDYGYTF
-,TRBV7-8,TRBJ2-5,TGTGCCAGCCGCAACCGGGAGAACCAAGAGACCCAGTACTTC,CASRNRENQETQYF
-,TRBV15,TRBJ2-1,TGTGCCACCAGCAGAGATCGCGAGAGCTACAATGAGCAGTTCTTC,CATSRDRESYNEQFF
TRBD2,TRBV12-5,TRBJ2-7,TGTGCTAGTGGTTTGGGCGGGACTATCTCCTACGAGCAGTACTTC,CASGLGGTISYEQYF
TRBD2,TRBV5-6,TRBJ2-1,TGTGCCAGCAGCTGGCGGGAGGGCCTAAATGAGCAGTTCTTC,CASSWREGLNEQFF
-,TRBV19,TRBJ1-5,TGTGCCAGTAGTAGGTCGGGGGGAATTAAAGGCAATCAGCCCCAGCATTTT,CASSRSGGIKGNQPQHF
-,TRBV7-9,TRBJ2-2,TGTGCCAGCAGCTGGGGCGTTAACACCGGGGAGCTGTTTTTT,CASSWGVNTGELFF
-,TRBV11-2,TRBJ1-5,TGTGCCAGCAGCTTAGGCGAAAATCAGCCCCAGCATTTT,CASSLGENQPQHF
-,TRBV6-5,TRBJ1-1,TGTGCCAGCAGTACAAGCAAGGGAGGGAACACTGAAGCTTTCTTT,CASSTSKGGNTEAFF
-,TRBV28,TRBJ2-7,TGTGCCAGCAGTTGGCAGGTAGGATACGAGCAGTACTTC,CASSWQVGYEQYF
TRBD1,TRBV19,TRBJ1-5,TGTGCCAGTACCTTGACAGGGGGCAACAATCAGCCCCAGCATTTT,CASTLTGGNNQPQHF
-,TRBV5-1,TRBJ1-2,TGCGCCAGCAGCTTGGTAGCTAACTATGGCTACACCTTC,CASSLVANYGYTF
TRBD1,TRBV6-1,TRBJ2-5,TGTGCCAGCAGTGAAGGAGGACAGGGAGAGACCCAGTACTTC,CASSEGGQGETQYF
-,TRBV11-1,TRBJ1-1,TGTGCCAGCAGCTTAGGCGGCAGTTTGAACACTGAAGCTTTCTTT,CASSLGGSLNTEAFF
TRBD1,TRBV10-3,TRBJ1-1,TGTGCCATCAGCCCCAGGGGGGAGAACACTGAAGCTTTCTTT,CAISPRGENTEAFF
-,TRBV9,TRBJ2-2,TGTGCCAGCAGCCTGAGCACTGGGGGCGCCGGGGAGCTGTTTTTT,CASSLSTGGAGELFF
TRBD1,TRBV19,TRBJ1-5,TGTGCCAGTAGCGGGACAGGGATTCAGCCCCAGCATTTT,CASSGTGIQPQHF
TRBD2,TRBV2,TRBJ2-3,TGTGCCAGCTCGCGGGAGAAGGTAGATACGCAGTATTTT,CASSREKVDTQYF
TRBD2,TRBV27,TRBJ2-1,TGTGCCAGCAGTTTATATCCGGGACTAGCGGAATACAATGAGCAGTTCTTC,CASSLYPGLAEYNEQFF
TRBD1,TRBV5-4,TRBJ2-1,TGTGCCGGGGGGGGGACAGGGGCCTCCAATGAGCAGTTCTTC,CAGGGTGASNEQFF
-,TRBV27,TRBJ2-3,TGTGCCAGCAGTCTAACAGGTGGGGCCACAGATACGCAGTATTTT,CASSLTGGATDTQYF
TRBD1,TRBV4-3,TRBJ1-6,TGCGCCAGCAGCCAAGTTTGGACAGGGGGGAATTCACCCCTCCACTTT,CASSQVWTGGNSPLHF
-,TRBV19,TRBJ2-2,TGTGCCAGTAGTATGTCGGGGAACACCGGGGAGCTGTTTTTT,CASSMSGNTGELFF
TRBD1,TRBV5-1,TRBJ2-1,TGCGCCAGCAGCCGACAGTCCGGGACAGGGCTAACCTACAATGAGCAGTTCTTC,CASSRQSGTGLTYNEQFF
-,TRBV5-6,TRBJ1-5,TGTGCCAGCAGCGGGGGGTATCAGCCCCAGCATTTT,CASSGGYQPQHF